This T cell receptor (beta chain) derives from a study of T cell responses to AZD1222 COVID-19 vaccine. Sequencing used immunoSEQ multiplex PCR; TCRdb keeps in-frame clones, though not all of them. Found here are about 100,000 clones, approximately 87% of them singletons; the top ten hold about 16%. This clone was picked up a small number of times. Its antigen is still unknown. Study-wide results and caveats: Seropositive status at baseline applied to only 5 or 6 AZD1222 recipients.

Trimming took off 3 bases at V and 2 bases at J, with 14 bases between the two ends. The germline gives CDR1 KGHSY, CDR2 FQNENV. The CDR3 consists of 16 residues. The gene calls are TRBV16 and TRBJ2-1; possible D gene TRBD2, 6 bases. This receptor was taken from an adult in good health. The sequencing here drew on peripheral blood, taken on day 0 of AZD1222 vaccination. This chain's CDR3 is CASSQRYGSTYNEQFF. The CDR3 bases are TGTGCCAGCAGCCAGCGTTACGGGAGCACCTACAATGAGCAGTTCTTC.